The entry below gives a single T cell receptor (beta chain) sequence along with its context. The antigen is undetermined. Assay used: immunoSEQ multiplex PCR; TCRdb lists only in-frame clones, some missing. The sample includes around 4,000 clones, roughly four fifths of them seen just once. Germline V gene data show CDR1 as SGHRS and CDR2 as YFSETQ. The V end lost 4 bases, the J end lost 0 bases, and 10 bases lay between the germline ends. CDR3 length: 15 residues. The record originates from a study of neoadjuvant nivolumab and ipilimumab in lung cancer. Study-wide results and caveats: Only two of four nivolumab-treated tumors gained richness and clonality by surgery. Compared with tumor-adjacent uninvolved lung, resected tumors showed greater richness and clonality. Pretherapy blood TCR richness correlated positively with resected tumor richness. Only a single major-pathologic-response sample was available for clonality analysis.

The chain combines TRBV5-1 with TRBJ1-4; no clear D gene. This TCR was sampled from an adult with non-small cell lung cancer. Some clones in this sample may be carry-over from other donors' samples. Material: normal lung tissue adjacent to the tumor, obtained after neoadjuvant nivolumab, alone or with ipilimumab, at or shortly before surgery. The CDR3 loop reads CASSPTPSTNEKLFF. CDR3 sequence (DNA): TGCGCCAGCAGCCCTACACCCTCAACTAATGAAAAACTGTTTTTT. Full variable domain (rest looked up from reference TRBV5-1 and TRBJ1-4): KAGVTQTPRYLIKTRGQQVTLSCSPISGHRSVSWYQQTPGQGLQFLFEYFSETQRNKGNFPGRFSGRQFSNSRSEMNVSTLELGDSALYLCASSPTPSTNEKLFFGSGTQLSVL.